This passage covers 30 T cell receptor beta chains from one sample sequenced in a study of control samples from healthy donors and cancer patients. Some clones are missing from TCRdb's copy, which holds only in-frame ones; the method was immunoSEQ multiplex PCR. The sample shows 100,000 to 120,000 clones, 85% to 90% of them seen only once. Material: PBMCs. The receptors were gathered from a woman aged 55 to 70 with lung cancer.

The CDR3 DNA reads TGTGCCTGGCGGAACAGGGGGACTGAAGCTTTCTTT. This encodes CAWRNRGTEAFF. The chain is built from TRBV30 and TRBJ1-1, with TRBD1 matching over 8 bases. Germline assignment: CDR1 GTSNPN and CDR2 SVGIG (reference sequence). The CDR3 extends over 12 amino acids. V trimming: 5 bases; J trimming: 5 bases; junction bases outside the gene matches: 4. Looking up the rest from reference TRBV30 and TRBJ1-1 gives the full variable domain: SQTIHQWPATLVQPVGSPLSLECTVEGTSNPNLYWYRQAAGRGLQLLFYSVGIGQISSEVPQNLSASRPQDRQFILSSKKLLLSDSGFYLCAWRNRGTEAFFGQGTRLTVV.

Here the CDR3 DNA reads TGCGCCAGCAGCTGGGACAGATTTTCCTACGAGCAGTACTTC. Translating it yields CASSWDRFSYEQYF. This chain joins TRBV5-1 and TRBJ2-7; TRBD1 aligns across 7 bases. Losses at the gene ends were 3 bases for V and 1 base for J; bases not matched to a gene: 4. The germline V gene encodes CDR1 SGHRS and CDR2 YFSETQ. The CDR3 contains 14 residues.

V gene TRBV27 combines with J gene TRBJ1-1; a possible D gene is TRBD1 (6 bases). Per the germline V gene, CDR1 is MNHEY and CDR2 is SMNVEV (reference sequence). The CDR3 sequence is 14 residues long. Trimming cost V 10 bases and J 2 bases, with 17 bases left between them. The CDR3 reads CAINMDRINTEAFF. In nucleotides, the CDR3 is TGTGCCATCAATATGGACAGAATAAACACTGAAGCTTTCTTT.

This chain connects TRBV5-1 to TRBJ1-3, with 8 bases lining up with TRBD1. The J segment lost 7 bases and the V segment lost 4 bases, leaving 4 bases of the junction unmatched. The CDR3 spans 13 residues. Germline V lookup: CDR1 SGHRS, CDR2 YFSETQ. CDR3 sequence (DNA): TGCGCCAGCAGCGAGGACAGGGTCAACACCATATATTTT. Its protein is CASSEDRVNTIYF.

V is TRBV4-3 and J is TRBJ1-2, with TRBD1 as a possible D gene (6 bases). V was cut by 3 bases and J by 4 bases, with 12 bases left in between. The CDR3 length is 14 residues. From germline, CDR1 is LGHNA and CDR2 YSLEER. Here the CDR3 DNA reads TGCGCCAGCAGCCAGGGAGGGGGACCCTATGGCTACACCTTC. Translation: CASSQGGGPYGYTF.

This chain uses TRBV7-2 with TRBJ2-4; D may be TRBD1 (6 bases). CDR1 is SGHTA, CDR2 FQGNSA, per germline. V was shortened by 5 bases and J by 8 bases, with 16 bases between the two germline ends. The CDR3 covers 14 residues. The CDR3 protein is CASSPQGFADIQYF. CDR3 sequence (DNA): TGTGCCAGCAGCCCACAGGGTTTTGCGGACATTCAGTACTTC.

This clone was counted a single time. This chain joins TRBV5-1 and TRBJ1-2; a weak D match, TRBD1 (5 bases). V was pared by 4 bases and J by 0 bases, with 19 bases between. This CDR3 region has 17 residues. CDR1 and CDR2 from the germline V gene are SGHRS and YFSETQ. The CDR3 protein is CASSPAQGAGANYGYTF. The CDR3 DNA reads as TGCGCCAGCAGCCCGGCCCAGGGAGCGGGGGCTAACTATGGCTACACCTTC.

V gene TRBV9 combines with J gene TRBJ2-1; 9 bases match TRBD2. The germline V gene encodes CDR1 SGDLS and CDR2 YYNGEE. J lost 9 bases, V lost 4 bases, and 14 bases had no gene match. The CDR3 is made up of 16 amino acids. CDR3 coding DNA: TGTGCCAGCAGCTCATCCCAGGCGGGAGGGCTGGTTGAGCAGTTCTTC. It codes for CASSSSQAGGLVEQFF.

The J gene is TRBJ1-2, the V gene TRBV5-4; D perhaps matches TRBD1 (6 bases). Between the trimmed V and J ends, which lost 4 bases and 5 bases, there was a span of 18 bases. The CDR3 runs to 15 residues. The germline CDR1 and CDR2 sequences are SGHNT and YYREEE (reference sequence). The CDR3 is CASSLMSLQGYGYTF. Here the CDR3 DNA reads TGTGCCAGCAGCCTCATGAGTCTTCAGGGGTATGGCTACACCTTC.

The CDR3 protein is CASSQNLLVSDEQFF. In nucleotides, the CDR3 is TGTGCCAGCAGCCAAAACTTACTAGTTAGCGATGAGCAGTTCTTC. V usage is TRBV3-1 (or the pseudogene TRBV3-2) and J usage is TRBJ2-1; D may be TRBD2 (5 bases). Between the trimmed V and J ends, which lost 2 bases and 8 bases, there was a span of 16 bases. Germline CDR1 reads LGHDT; CDR2 reads YNNKEL (reference sequence). This CDR3 has 15 amino acids.

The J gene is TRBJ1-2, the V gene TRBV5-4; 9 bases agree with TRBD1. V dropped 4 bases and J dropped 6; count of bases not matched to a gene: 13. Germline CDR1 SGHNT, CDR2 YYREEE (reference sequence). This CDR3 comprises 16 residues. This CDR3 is CASSPTGSGQGNGYTF. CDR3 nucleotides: TGTGCCAGCAGCCCAACCGGATCCGGACAGGGGAATGGCTACACCTTC.

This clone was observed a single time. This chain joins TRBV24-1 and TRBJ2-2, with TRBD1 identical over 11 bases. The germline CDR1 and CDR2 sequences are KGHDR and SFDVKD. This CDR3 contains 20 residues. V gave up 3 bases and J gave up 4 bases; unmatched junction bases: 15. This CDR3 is CATSDPHAPGTGGTTGELFF. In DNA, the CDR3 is TGTGCCACCAGTGATCCCCATGCTCCCGGGACAGGGGGTACCACCGGGGAGCTGTTTTTT.

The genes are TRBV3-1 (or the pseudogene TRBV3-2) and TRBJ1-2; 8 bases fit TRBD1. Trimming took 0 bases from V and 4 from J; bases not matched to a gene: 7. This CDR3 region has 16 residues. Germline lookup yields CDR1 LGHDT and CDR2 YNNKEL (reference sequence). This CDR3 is CASSQDQDRAGYGYTF. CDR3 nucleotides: TGTGCCAGCAGCCAAGATCAGGACAGGGCTGGCTATGGCTACACCTTC.

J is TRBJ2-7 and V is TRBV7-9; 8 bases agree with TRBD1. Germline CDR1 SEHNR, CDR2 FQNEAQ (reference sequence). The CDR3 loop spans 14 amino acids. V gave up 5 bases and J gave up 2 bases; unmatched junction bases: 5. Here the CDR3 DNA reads TGTGCCAGCAGCCAAACAGGGGGGACCTACGAGCAGTACTTC. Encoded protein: CASSQTGGTYEQYF.

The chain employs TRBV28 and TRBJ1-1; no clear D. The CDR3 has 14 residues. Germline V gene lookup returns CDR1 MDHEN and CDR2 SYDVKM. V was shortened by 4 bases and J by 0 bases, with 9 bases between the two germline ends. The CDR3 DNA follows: TGTGCCAGCAGTTCCTATACAGTGAACACTGAAGCTTTCTTT. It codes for CASSSYTVNTEAFF.

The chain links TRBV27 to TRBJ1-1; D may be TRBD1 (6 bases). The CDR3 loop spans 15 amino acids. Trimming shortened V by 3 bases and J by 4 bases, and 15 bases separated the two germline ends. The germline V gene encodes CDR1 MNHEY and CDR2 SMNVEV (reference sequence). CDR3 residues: CASSLGVRGVTEAFF. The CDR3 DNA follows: TGTGCCAGCAGTTTGGGCGTAAGGGGGGTCACTGAAGCTTTCTTT.

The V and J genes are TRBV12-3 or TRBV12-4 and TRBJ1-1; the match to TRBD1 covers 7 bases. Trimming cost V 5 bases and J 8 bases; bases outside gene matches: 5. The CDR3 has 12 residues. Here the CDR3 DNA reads TGTGCCAGCAGTAGCTCGACAGGGGAAGCTTTCTTT. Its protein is CASSSSTGEAFF.

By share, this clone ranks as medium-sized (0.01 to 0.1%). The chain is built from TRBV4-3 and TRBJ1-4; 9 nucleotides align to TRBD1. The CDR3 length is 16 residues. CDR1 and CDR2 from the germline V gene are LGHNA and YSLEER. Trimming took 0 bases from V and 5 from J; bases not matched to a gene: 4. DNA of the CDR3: TGCGCCAGCAGCCAAGATCGTGGGACAGGGAATGAAAAACTGTTTTTT. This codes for CASSQDRGTGNEKLFF.

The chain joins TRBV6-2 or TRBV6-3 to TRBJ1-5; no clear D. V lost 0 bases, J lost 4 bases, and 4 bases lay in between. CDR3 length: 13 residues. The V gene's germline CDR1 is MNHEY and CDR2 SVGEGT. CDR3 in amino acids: CASSYSSNQPQHF. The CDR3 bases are TGTGCCAGCAGTTACTCCTCGAATCAGCCCCAGCATTTT.

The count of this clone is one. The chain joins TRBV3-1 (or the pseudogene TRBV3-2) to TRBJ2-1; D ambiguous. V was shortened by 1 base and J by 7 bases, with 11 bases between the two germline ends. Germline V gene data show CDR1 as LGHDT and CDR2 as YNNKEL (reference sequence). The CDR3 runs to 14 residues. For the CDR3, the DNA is TGTGCCAGCAGCCAAGGTAACTGGAAGAATGAGCAGTTCTTC. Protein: CASSQGNWKNEQFF.

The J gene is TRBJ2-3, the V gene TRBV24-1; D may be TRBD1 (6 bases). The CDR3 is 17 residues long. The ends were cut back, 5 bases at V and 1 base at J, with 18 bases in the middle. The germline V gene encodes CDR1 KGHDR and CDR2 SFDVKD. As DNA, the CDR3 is TGTGCCACCAGTGGGATGGCAGGGGAGAGAGGCACAGATACGCAGTATTTT. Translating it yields CATSGMAGERGTDTQYF.

This CDR3 reads CASSLGRGGGTDTQYF. The CDR3 DNA reads as TGCGCCAGCAGCTTGGGTCGGGGAGGGGGAACAGATACGCAGTATTTT. The V and J genes are TRBV5-1 and TRBJ2-3; D is perhaps TRBD2 (7 bases). CDR1 is SGHRS and CDR2 is YFSETQ in the germline V gene. V lost 0 bases and J lost 3, with 14 bases in between. This CDR3 contains 16 residues.

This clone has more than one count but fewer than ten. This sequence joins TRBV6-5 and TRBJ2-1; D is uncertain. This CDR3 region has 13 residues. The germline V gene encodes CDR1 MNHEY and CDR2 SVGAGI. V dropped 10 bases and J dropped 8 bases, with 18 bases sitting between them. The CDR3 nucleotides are TGTGCCACCAATTCCCTAGGGCGGCATGAGCAGTTCTTC. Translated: CATNSLGRHEQFF.

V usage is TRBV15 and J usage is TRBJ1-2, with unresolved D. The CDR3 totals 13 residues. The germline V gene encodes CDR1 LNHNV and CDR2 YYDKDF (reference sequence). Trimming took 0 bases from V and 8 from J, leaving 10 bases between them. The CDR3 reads CATSRDPARGYTF. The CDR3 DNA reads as TGTGCCACCAGCAGAGATCCGGCGAGGGGCTACACCTTC.

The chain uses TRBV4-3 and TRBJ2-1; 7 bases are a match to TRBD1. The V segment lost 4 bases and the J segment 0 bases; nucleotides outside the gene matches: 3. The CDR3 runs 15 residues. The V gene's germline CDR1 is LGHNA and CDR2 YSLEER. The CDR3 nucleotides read TGCGCCAGCAGCCGGGACAGCAACTCCTACAATGAGCAGTTCTTC. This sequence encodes CASSRDSNSYNEQFF.

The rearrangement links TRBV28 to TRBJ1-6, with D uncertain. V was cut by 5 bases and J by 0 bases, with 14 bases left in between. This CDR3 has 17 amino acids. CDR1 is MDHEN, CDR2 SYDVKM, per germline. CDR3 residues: CASSGGRTSSYNSPLHF. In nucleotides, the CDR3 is TGTGCCAGCAGTGGCGGGCGGACGAGCTCCTATAATTCACCCCTCCACTTT.

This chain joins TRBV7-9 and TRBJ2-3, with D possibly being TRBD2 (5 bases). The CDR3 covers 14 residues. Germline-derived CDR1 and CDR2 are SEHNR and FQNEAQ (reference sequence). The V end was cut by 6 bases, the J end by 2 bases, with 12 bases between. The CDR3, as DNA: TGTGCCAGCAGGGGGAGCGGCATCACAGATACGCAGTATTTT. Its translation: CASRGSGITDTQYF.

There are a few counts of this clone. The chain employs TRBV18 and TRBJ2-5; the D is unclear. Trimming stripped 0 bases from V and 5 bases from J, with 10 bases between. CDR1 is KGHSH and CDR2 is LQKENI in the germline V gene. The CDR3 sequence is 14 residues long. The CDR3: CASSPPGRRETQYF. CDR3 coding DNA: TGTGCCAGCTCACCACCTGGACGGCGGGAGACCCAGTACTTC.

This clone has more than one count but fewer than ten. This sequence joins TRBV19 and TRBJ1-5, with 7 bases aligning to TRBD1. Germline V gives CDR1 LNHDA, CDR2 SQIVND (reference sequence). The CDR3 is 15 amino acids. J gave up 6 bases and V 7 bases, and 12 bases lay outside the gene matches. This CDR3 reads CASMDGRGLGQPQHF. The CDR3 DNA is TGTGCCAGTATGGACGGCAGGGGGTTGGGTCAGCCCCAGCATTTT.

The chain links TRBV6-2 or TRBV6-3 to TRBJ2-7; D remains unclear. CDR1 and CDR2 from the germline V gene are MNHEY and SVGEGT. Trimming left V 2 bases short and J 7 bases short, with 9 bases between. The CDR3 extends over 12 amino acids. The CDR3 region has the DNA TGTGCCAGCAGTTACAGTCGCAGGGAGCAGTACTTC. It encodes CASSYSRREQYF.